This T cell receptor beta chain is from a study of T cell responses to AZD1222 COVID-19 vaccine. As to this clone: Antigen: not known.

Sequencing was performed with immunoSEQ multiplex PCR; in TCRdb, only in-frame clones are kept and a portion is missing. The data show about 48,000 clones, 70% to 90% seen once. The CDR3 loop spans 15 amino acids. Germline assignment: CDR1 MDHEN and CDR2 SYDVKM. Losses at the gene ends were 2 bases for V and 6 bases for J; bases not matched to a gene: 5. Study-wide points: Two AZD1222 doses significantly raised spike-specific TCR breadth and depth over controls. Variant regions that are unmutated are reportedly the target of nearly half of spike-specific TCRs.

The gene calls are TRBV28 and TRBJ1-1, with TRBD1 matching 11 bases. The sequencing here drew on peripheral blood, taken 28 days after the second AZD1222 dose. The sequence derives from an adult who received the AZD1222 COVID-19 vaccine. The CDR3 reads CASSLGGQGVAEAFF. The CDR3 DNA reads as TGTGCCAGCAGTTTAGGGGGACAGGGGGTGGCTGAAGCTTTCTTT.